The clone carrying this T cell receptor beta chain came up many times. As yet, its antigen is unknown. This entry comes from a study of CD8+CD57+ T cells in acquired aplastic anemia. Study overall: Across the sorted CD4+ and CD8+ cells, DNA amounts averaged approximately 3.1 ug. Sequencing produced an average of about 9.8 million reads per healthy donor for CD4+ cells.

Whole-study results and caveats: Between patients and controls, CD8+ Simpson's diversity did not vary significantly. There were about 27 CD8+ CDR3 sequences that occurred in both patients and controls.

There are 18 residues in the CDR3. Between the trimmed V and J ends, which lost 0 bases and 7 bases, there was a span of 20 bases. Germline values: CDR1 SGHRS, CDR2 YFSETQ. Investigators profiled TCR beta VDJ and CDR3 from genomic DNA template. TCRdb itself ran the reads through MiXCR, one entry per CDR3 protein. The table includes 180,000 or so distinct CDR3 sequences, 46% detected once. Input material: sorted CD4+, CD8+, or CD8+CD57+ T cells (not recorded which) from PBMCs. The TCR comes from a human donor in good health. The rearrangement uses TRBV5-1 and TRBJ1-6; possibly TRBD1 for D (6 bases). The CDR3 reads CASSLELVGGAGNSPLHF. The CDR3 nucleotides are TGCGCCAGCAGCTTGGAATTGGTCGGGGGCGCGGGGAATTCACCCCTCCACTTT.